This TCR beta chain is drawn from a study of control samples from healthy donors and cancer patients. The CDR3 extends over 15 amino acids. The ends were cut back, 5 bases at V and 2 bases at J, with 14 bases in the middle. Germline V lookup: CDR1 SGHTS, CDR2 YDEGEE. Only in-frame clones appear in the TCRdb table, and some are missing; sequencing was by immunoSEQ multiplex PCR. The table records around 110,000 clones, over 75% of them present only once. This chain links TRBV5-8 with TRBJ1-5; D is unclear. Sample: PBMCs. This TCR was sampled from a woman between 45 and 65 years old with colorectal cancer. The CDR3 DNA reads TGTGCCAGCAGTCGCCGGTTATCGGGCAATCAGCCCCAGCATTTT. Amino acid sequence: CASSRRLSGNQPQHF.